This T cell receptor (beta chain) was profiled in a study of blood T cell repertoires in COVID-19. Study details: Acute and convalescent COVID-19 specimens originated in the United States, Italy and Spain.

Profiled with immunoSEQ multiplex PCR; TCRdb holds only in-frame clones, not every one. The data hold hundreds of thousands of clones, with 65% to 85% observed a single time. Sequencing used peripheral blood. The source is a man aged 35-49 years with acute or convalescent COVID-19.

The CDR3 spells CASSPIRTRTGELFF. The CDR3, as DNA: TGCGCCAGCAGCCCTATAAGAACTAGGACCGGGGAGCTGTTTTTT. The chain links TRBV4-1 to TRBJ2-2; maybe TRBD2 (5 bases). Germline values: CDR1 MGHRA, CDR2 YSYEKL. V dropped 4 bases and J dropped 5 bases, with 14 bases sitting between them. The CDR3 is made up of 15 amino acids.